This T cell receptor beta chain was sequenced for a study of T-cell memory formation after mild COVID-19. Trimming removed 6 bases at V and 3 bases at J, with 6 bases between. Germline V lookup: CDR1 SNHLY, CDR2 FYNNEI. This CDR3 contains 11 residues. This clonotype was picked up a small number of times. TCRdb re-derived calls from the 5' RACE reads in MiXCR, one entry per CDR3 protein. The sample lists 250,000 to 300,000 distinct CDR3 sequences; 15% to 20% were seen once. The sequenced sample consisted of PBMCs or a T cell subset sorted from them (not recorded which). The V gene is TRBV2, the J gene TRBJ2-7; unclear D gene. This receptor was obtained from a man aged 18 to 30 who had mild COVID-19 (a few samples of this study predate the infection). Cell type and time point are not known. The CDR3 region is CASSPFYEQYV. As DNA, the CDR3 is TGTGCCAGCAGCCCCTTCTACGAGCAGTACGTC.